The clone carrying this T cell receptor (beta chain) was observed many times. The CDR3 has 15 residues. The J segment lost 9 bases and the V segment lost 1 base, leaving 10 bases of the junction unmatched. The germline gives CDR1 SGHRS, CDR2 YFSETQ. From the RT-PCR reads, TCRdb called clonotypes with MiXCR, one entry per CDR3 protein. The data contain around 700,000 distinct CDR3 sequences, 12% to 15% of them singletons. The sequencing sample was made of memory CD4+ T cells from blood. The receptor's source is a female donor in good health, serving as a healthy control. The rearrangement links TRBV5-1 to TRBJ2-1, with 7 positions matching TRBD1. CDR3 DNA: TGCGCCAGCAGCTTGAGACAGGGAGACTTCGGTGAGCAGTTCTTC. Translation gives CASSLRQGDFGEQFF.